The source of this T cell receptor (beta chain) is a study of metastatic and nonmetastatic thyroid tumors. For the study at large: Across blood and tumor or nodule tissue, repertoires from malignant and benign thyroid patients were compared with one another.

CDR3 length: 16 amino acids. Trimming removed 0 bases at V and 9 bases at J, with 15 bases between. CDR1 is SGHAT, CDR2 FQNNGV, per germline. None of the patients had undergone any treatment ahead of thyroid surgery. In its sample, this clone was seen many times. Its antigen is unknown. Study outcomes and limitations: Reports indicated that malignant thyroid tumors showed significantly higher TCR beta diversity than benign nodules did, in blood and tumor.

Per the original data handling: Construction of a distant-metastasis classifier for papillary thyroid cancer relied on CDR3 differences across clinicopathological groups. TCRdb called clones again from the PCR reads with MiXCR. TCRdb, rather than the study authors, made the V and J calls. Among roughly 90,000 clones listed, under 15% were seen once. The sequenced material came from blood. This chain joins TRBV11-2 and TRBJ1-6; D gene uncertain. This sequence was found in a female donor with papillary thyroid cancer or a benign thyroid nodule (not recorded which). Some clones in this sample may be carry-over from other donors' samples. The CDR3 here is CASSLDPPKAGSPLHF. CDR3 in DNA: TGTGCCAGCAGCTTAGACCCCCCCAAAGCAGGTTCACCCCTCCACTTT.